The 17 T cell receptor beta chains given below trace back to one sample, sequenced in a study of blood T cell repertoires in COVID-19. Data came from immunoSEQ multiplex PCR; TCRdb stores just in-frame clones and leaves some out. This sample yields tens of thousands of clones, of which about 80% are seen a single time; under 25% belongs to the top ten. Sequenced material: peripheral blood. These receptors were obtained from a man aged 30 to 39 with COVID-19, enrolled during active disease.

The chain combines TRBV12-3 or TRBV12-4 with TRBJ1-2, with D possibly TRBD1 on 5 matching bases. V shed 6 bases and J shed 2 bases, with 10 bases lying between them. This CDR3 region has 13 residues. The CDR3 DNA reads as TGTGCCAGCAGGGGGGGAGGAAACTATGGCTACACCTTC. Residues: CASRGGGNYGYTF.

The chain couples TRBV5-4 to TRBJ2-5; 8 bases fit TRBD1. The CDR3 extends over 13 amino acids. Germline V lookup: CDR1 SGHNT, CDR2 YYREEE (reference sequence). With 4 bases clipped from V and 2 bases from J, the junction kept 1 base outside the gene matches. The CDR3: CASSRDRQETQYF. The CDR3 DNA is TGTGCCAGCAGCCGGGACAGGCAAGAGACCCAGTACTTC.

The rearrangement links TRBV12-5 to TRBJ1-1, with D possibly TRBD1 on 6 matching bases. The CDR3 consists of 14 residues. V was trimmed by 6 bases and J by 4 bases, leaving 15 bases between them. Germline V gives CDR1 LGHNT, CDR2 FRNRAP. The CDR3 sequence is CASGPNRAITEAFF. In DNA form, the CDR3 reads TGTGCTAGTGGCCCAAACAGGGCGATCACTGAAGCTTTCTTT.

J is TRBJ2-5 and V is TRBV25-1, with D uncertain. Per the germline V gene, CDR1 is MGHDK and CDR2 is SYGVNS. This CDR3 contains 13 residues. Trimming shortened V by 1 base and J by 2 bases, and 5 bases separated the two germline ends. The CDR3 sequence is CASSESEQETQYF. The CDR3 region has the DNA TGTGCCAGCAGTGAATCCGAGCAAGAGACCCAGTACTTC.

The chain links TRBV7-9 to TRBJ1-2; TRBD1 agrees at 8 bases. The trim removed 7 bases at V and 2 bases at J, leaving 9 bases unmatched. The V gene's germline CDR1 is SEHNR and CDR2 FQNEAQ (reference sequence). This CDR3 has 15 residues. The CDR3 region has the DNA TGTGCCAGCACCCGGACAGGGAGGAGGAACTATGGCTACACCTTC. This translates into CASTRTGRRNYGYTF.

The gene calls are TRBV6-5 and TRBJ1-5; D gene ambiguous. Trimming pared 4 bases from V and 6 bases from J, leaving 10 bases between. CDR1 and CDR2 from the germline V gene are MNHEY and SVGAGI. This CDR3 has 13 residues. This CDR3 reads CASSLGGFQPQHF. As DNA, the CDR3 is TGTGCCAGCAGTTTGGGAGGTTTTCAGCCCCAGCATTTT.

The V gene is TRBV5-1, the J gene TRBJ1-2; the D is unclear. The length of the CDR3 is 13 residues. Trimming removed 5 bases at V and 0 bases at J, with 8 bases between. Germline V CDR1 and CDR2: SGHRS, YFSETQ. The CDR3, as DNA: TGCGCCAGCAGGAGGGAAGCTAACTATGGCTACACCTTC. As protein: CASRREANYGYTF.

The rearrangement uses TRBV11-2 and TRBJ2-5; a weak D match, TRBD2 (6 bases). Deletions cut 3 bases from V and 2 bases from J, with 13 bases between. The germline gives CDR1 SGHAT, CDR2 FQNNGV. The CDR3 totals 15 residues. CDR3: CASSLEGFPQETQYF. The CDR3 DNA follows: TGTGCCAGCAGCTTGGAGGGGTTTCCACAAGAGACCCAGTACTTC.

The V and J genes are TRBV7-8 and TRBJ1-2; 7 nucleotides agree with TRBD1. The CDR3 extends over 16 amino acids. The germline CDR1 and CDR2 sequences are SGHVS and FQNEAQ. V lost 2 bases, J lost 6 bases, and 12 bases stayed unmatched. CDR3 nucleotide sequence: TGTGCCAGCAGCTTACACGCCAGACAGGGAAACAATGGCTACACCTTC. As protein: CASSLHARQGNNGYTF. The variable domain in full, completed from reference TRBV7-8 and TRBJ1-2, reads GAGVSQSPRYKVAKRGQDVALRCDPISGHVSLFWYQQALGQGPEFLTYFQNEAQLDKSGLPSDRFFAERPEGSVSTLKIQRTQQEDSAVYLCASSLHARQGNNGYTFGSGTRLTVV.

V and J are TRBV18 and TRBJ2-4; D is uncertain. V was shortened by 3 bases and J by 0 bases, with 6 bases between the two germline ends. CDR1 is KGHSH, CDR2 LQKENI, per germline. The CDR3 sequence is 14 residues long. For the CDR3, the DNA is TGTGCCAGCTCACCTGAGCTAGCCAAAAACATTCAGTACTTC. This translates into CASSPELAKNIQYF.

V is TRBV5-1 and J is TRBJ2-1; TRBD2 agrees at 7 bases. The CDR3 sequence is 15 residues long. The J segment lost 4 bases and the V segment lost 4 bases, leaving 8 bases of the junction unmatched. Germline V gene lookup returns CDR1 SGHRS and CDR2 YFSETQ. The CDR3 coding sequence is TGCGCCAGCAGCGTAACTAGCGAAGAGTACAATGAGCAGTTCTTC. It is translated as CASSVTSEEYNEQFF. Complete variable domain (other parts from reference TRBV5-1 and TRBJ2-1): KAGVTQTPRYLIKTRGQQVTLSCSPISGHRSVSWYQQTPGQGLQFLFEYFSETQRNKGNFPGRFSGRQFSNSRSEMNVSTLELGDSALYLCASSVTSEEYNEQFFGPGTRLTVL.

Many counts were recorded for this clone. The V call is TRBV18, the J call TRBJ1-4; D not certain. Germline V lookup: CDR1 KGHSH, CDR2 LQKENI. Deletions cut 1 base from V and 1 base from J, with 10 bases between. The CDR3 is made up of 16 amino acids. The CDR3 region has the DNA TGTGCCAGCTCACCACGAGTTGCCCAAACTAATGAAAAACTGTTTTTT. It codes for CASSPRVAQTNEKLFF.

This chain links TRBV19 with TRBJ2-7; the D is unclear. V was pared by 1 base and J by 7 bases, with 11 bases between. This CDR3 is built from 13 residues. CDR1 and CDR2 (germline): LNHDA, SQIVND (reference sequence). The CDR3 nucleotides read TGTGCCAGTAGTATAGTAGGAAACGGGGAGCAGTACTTC. This translates into CASSIVGNGEQYF.

This rearrangement joins TRBV2 to TRBJ1-1; TRBD1 aligns across 7 bases. CDR1 is SNHLY and CDR2 is FYNNEI in the germline V gene. This CDR3 comprises 13 residues. J was trimmed by 1 base and V by 11 bases; bases with no gene match: 7. This chain's CDR3 is CASQGQKNTEAFF. The CDR3 DNA reads TGTGCCTCCCAGGGACAGAAGAACACTGAAGCTTTCTTT.

This clone has just one count. The chain has TRBV28 and TRBJ2-5, with D unclear. V shed 3 bases and J shed 4 bases, with 9 bases lying between them. The CDR3 contains 13 residues. Germline V gene sequence: CDR1 MDHEN, CDR2 SYDVKM. The CDR3 DNA is TGTGCCAGCAGTTTCCGCGCCGCAGAGACCCAGTACTTC. Its translation is CASSFRAAETQYF.

The rearrangement joins TRBV18 to TRBJ2-1; D is undetermined. CDR1 is KGHSH, CDR2 LQKENI, per germline. V lost 0 bases to trimming and J lost 12 bases, with 15 bases between them. CDR3 size: 14 residues. CDR3 in DNA: TGTGCCAGCTCACCACCGGCCCAGGCCACTGGGCAGTTCTTC. Amino acid sequence: CASSPPAQATGQFF.

V is TRBV7-9 and J is TRBJ2-5; TRBD1 agrees at 9 bases. The germline CDR1 and CDR2 sequences are SEHNR and FQNEAQ (reference sequence). V lost 3 bases to trimming and J lost 1 base; unmatched junction nucleotides: 6. CDR3 length equals 16 residues. The CDR3 DNA is TGTGCCAGCAGCTTCGCCGGGACAGGGCCCCAAGAGACCCAGTACTTC. It yields the protein CASSFAGTGPQETQYF. The full variable domain, with the rest looked up from reference TRBV7-9 and TRBJ2-5, is DTGVSQNPRHKITKRGQNVTFRCDPISEHNRLYWYRQTLGQGPEFLTYFQNEAQLEKSRLLSDRFSAERPKGSFSTLEIQRTEQGDSAMYLCASSFAGTGPQETQYFGPGTRLLVL.